The sequence of this T cell receptor (beta chain) was determined in a study of OX40 agonist ivuxolimab in advanced cancers. The CDR3 covers 15 residues. The ends were cut back, 2 bases at V and 5 bases at J, with 16 bases in the middle. From germline, CDR1 is MNHEY and CDR2 SVGAGI. Using immunoSEQ multiplex PCR, the repertoire was profiled, and TCRdb retains in-frame clones only, with some absent. This table holds approximately 35,000 clones, about nine tenths found once. Sequenced material: CD4+ or CD8+ T cells sorted from blood, taken in a trial of the OX40 agonist ivuxolimab. The receptor was isolated from an adult with an advanced solid tumor such as melanoma, head and neck, liver or kidney cancer. The chain has TRBV6-5 and TRBJ2-7, with D tentatively TRBD1 (6 bases). The CDR3 nucleotides are TGTGCCAGCAGTTACGTGGGGGCACCAGGCCACGAGCAGTACTTC. Protein sequence: CASSYVGAPGHEQYF.